This is a list of T cell receptor beta chains from one sample in a study of T cell responses to AZD1222 COVID-19 vaccine. Assay used: immunoSEQ multiplex PCR; TCRdb lists only in-frame clones, some missing. Among approximately 140,000 clones listed, 91% were seen once. The specimen was peripheral blood, collected 28 days after the second AZD1222 dose. These receptors came from an adult who received the AZD1222 COVID-19 vaccine. Each CDR3 is given without its conserved first and last residue. Clone size, where shown, is once, few, many, or a class for clones that have expanded.

cdr3_length: 13; clone_size: .; j_call: TRBJ2-1; v_call: TRBV27; cdr3_aa: ASTPPQGYGTVQF
cdr3_length: 12; clone_size: .; j_call: TRBJ2-3; v_call: TRBV29-1; cdr3_aa: SAAQTGTTDTQY
cdr3_length: 14; clone_size: .; j_call: TRBJ1-3; v_call: TRBV19; cdr3_aa: ASSPRDGFSGNTIY
cdr3_length: 10; clone_size: once; j_call: TRBJ1-2; v_call: TRBV12-3/TRBV12-4; cdr3_aa: ASSSSSYGYT
cdr3_length: 12; clone_size: .; j_call: TRBJ1-4; v_call: TRBV5-1; cdr3_aa: ASSAGQGNEKLF
cdr3_length: 12; clone_size: .; j_call: TRBJ2-2; v_call: TRBV29-1; cdr3_aa: SVPGTLETGELF
cdr3_length: 13; clone_size: .; j_call: TRBJ2-3; v_call: TRBV19; cdr3_aa: ASSIGGRYSDTQY
cdr3_length: 10; clone_size: .; j_call: TRBJ2-1; v_call: TRBV5-1; cdr3_aa: ASRATSQVLF
cdr3_length: 13; clone_size: .; j_call: TRBJ2-7; v_call: TRBV30; cdr3_aa: AWGGGLAGAYEQY
cdr3_length: 11; clone_size: .; j_call: TRBJ1-5; v_call: TRBV19; cdr3_aa: ASSPDSNQPQH
cdr3_length: 14; clone_size: .; j_call: TRBJ2-2; v_call: TRBV3-1/TRBV3-2; cdr3_aa: ASTTGGTANTGELF
cdr3_length: 12; clone_size: .; j_call: TRBJ2-1; v_call: TRBV9; cdr3_aa: ASSSSDSYNEQF
cdr3_length: 11; clone_size: few; j_call: TRBJ2-5; v_call: TRBV29-1; cdr3_aa: SADRGSEETQY
cdr3_length: 13; clone_size: few; j_call: TRBJ1-2; v_call: TRBV4-1; cdr3_aa: ASSQATGGSGGYT
cdr3_length: 11; clone_size: .; j_call: TRBJ2-5; v_call: TRBV11-3; cdr3_aa: ASSLDLGETQY
cdr3_length: 15; clone_size: .; j_call: TRBJ1-1; v_call: TRBV5-5; cdr3_aa: ASRMWTGMGTNTEAF
cdr3_length: 12; clone_size: .; j_call: TRBJ2-7; v_call: TRBV2; cdr3_aa: ASREQGPSYEQY
cdr3_length: 11; clone_size: .; j_call: TRBJ2-5; v_call: TRBV11-3; cdr3_aa: ASREGVGETQY
cdr3_length: 15; clone_size: .; j_call: TRBJ1-5; v_call: TRBV4-2; cdr3_aa: ASSQGLRQGGNQPQH
cdr3_length: 13; clone_size: .; j_call: TRBJ2-7; v_call: TRBV4-2; cdr3_aa: ASSQDLSGNYEQY
cdr3_length: 14; clone_size: .; j_call: TRBJ2-2; v_call: TRBV6-1; cdr3_aa: ASSELRGLGTGELF
cdr3_length: 12; clone_size: .; j_call: TRBJ1-5; v_call: TRBV18; cdr3_aa: ASSTIQVNQPQH
cdr3_length: 13; clone_size: .; j_call: TRBJ2-1; v_call: TRBV19; cdr3_aa: ASSITSGSINEQF
cdr3_length: 13; clone_size: .; j_call: TRBJ1-6; v_call: TRBV5-4; cdr3_aa: ASSLAGTGYSPLH
cdr3_length: 13; clone_size: .; j_call: TRBJ1-6; v_call: TRBV7-6; cdr3_aa: ASSLEDSASSPLH
cdr3_length: 12; clone_size: .; j_call: TRBJ2-3; v_call: TRBV19; cdr3_aa: ASRLGGNTDTQY
cdr3_length: 13; clone_size: .; j_call: TRBJ1-2; v_call: TRBV19; cdr3_aa: ASSQQGGLDYGYT
cdr3_length: 12; clone_size: .; j_call: TRBJ1-4; v_call: TRBV15; cdr3_aa: ATSRDQGIGKLF
cdr3_length: 10; clone_size: .; j_call: TRBJ1-4; v_call: TRBV29-1; cdr3_aa: SVGFGIEKLF
cdr3_length: 12; clone_size: .; j_call: TRBJ2-5; v_call: TRBV2; cdr3_aa: ASVGTRGGETQY
cdr3_length: 13; clone_size: .; j_call: TRBJ2-7; v_call: TRBV6-5; cdr3_aa: ASSYDRGDVYEQY
cdr3_length: 11; clone_size: .; j_call: TRBJ1-2; v_call: TRBV6-5; cdr3_aa: ASRSGTDYGYT
cdr3_length: 12; clone_size: .; j_call: TRBJ2-7; v_call: TRBV18; cdr3_aa: ASSTDLGGVEQY